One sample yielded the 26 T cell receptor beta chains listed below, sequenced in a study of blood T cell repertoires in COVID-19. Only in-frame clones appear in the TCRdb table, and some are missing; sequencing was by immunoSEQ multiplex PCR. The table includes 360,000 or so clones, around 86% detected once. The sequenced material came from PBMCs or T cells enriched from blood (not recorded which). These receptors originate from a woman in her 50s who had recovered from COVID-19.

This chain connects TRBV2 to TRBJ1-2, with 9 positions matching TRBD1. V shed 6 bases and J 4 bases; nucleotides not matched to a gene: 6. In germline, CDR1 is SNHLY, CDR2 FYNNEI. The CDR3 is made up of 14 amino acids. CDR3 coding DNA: TGTGCCAGCAGGGAACAGGGGGCGAGCTATGGCTACACCTTC. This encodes CASREQGASYGYTF.

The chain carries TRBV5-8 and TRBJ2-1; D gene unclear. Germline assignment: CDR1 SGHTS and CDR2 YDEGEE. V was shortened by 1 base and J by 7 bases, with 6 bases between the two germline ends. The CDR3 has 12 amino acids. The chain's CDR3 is CASSLLLNEQFF. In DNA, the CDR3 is TGTGCCAGCAGCTTGCTCCTTAATGAGCAGTTCTTC. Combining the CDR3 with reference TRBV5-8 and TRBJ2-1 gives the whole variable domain EAGVTQSPTHLIKTRGQQATLRCSPISGHTSVYWYQQALGLGLQFLLWYDEGEERNRGNFPPRFSGRQFPNYSSELNVNALELEDSALYLCASSLLLNEQFFGPGTRLTVL.

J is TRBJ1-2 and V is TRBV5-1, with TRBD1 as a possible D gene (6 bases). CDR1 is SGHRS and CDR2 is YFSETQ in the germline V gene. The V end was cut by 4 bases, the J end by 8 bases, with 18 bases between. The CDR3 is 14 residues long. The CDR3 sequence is CASSGTGTSRGYTF. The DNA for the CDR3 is TGCGCCAGCAGCGGTACCGGGACAAGTAGAGGCTACACCTTC.

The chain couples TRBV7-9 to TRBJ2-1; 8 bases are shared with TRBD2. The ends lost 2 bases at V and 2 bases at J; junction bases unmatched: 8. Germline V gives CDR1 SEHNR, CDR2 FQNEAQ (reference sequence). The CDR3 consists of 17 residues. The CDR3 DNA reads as TGTGCCAGCAGCTTATCCGGGGGGGCCCAAACCTACAATGAGCAGTTCTTC. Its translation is CASSLSGGAQTYNEQFF.

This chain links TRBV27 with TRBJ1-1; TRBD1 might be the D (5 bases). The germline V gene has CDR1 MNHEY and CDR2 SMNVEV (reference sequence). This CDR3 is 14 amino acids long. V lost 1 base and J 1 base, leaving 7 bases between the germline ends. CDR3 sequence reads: CASSLWGSNTEAFF. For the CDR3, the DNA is TGTGCCAGCAGTTTATGGGGCTCGAACACTGAAGCTTTCTTT.

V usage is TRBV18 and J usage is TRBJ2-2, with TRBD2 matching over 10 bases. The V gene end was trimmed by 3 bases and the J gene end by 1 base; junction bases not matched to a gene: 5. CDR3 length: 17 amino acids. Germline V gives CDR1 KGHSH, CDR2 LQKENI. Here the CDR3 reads CASSPASGGRNTGELFF. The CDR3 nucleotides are TGTGCCAGCTCACCGGCTAGCGGGGGAAGGAACACCGGGGAGCTGTTTTTT.

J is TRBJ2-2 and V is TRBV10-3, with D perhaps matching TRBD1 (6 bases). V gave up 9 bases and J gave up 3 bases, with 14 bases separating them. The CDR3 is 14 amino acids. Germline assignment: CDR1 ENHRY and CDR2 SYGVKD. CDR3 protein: CAMGGQTDTGELFF. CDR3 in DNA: TGTGCCATGGGCGGACAGACAGACACCGGGGAGCTGTTTTTT.

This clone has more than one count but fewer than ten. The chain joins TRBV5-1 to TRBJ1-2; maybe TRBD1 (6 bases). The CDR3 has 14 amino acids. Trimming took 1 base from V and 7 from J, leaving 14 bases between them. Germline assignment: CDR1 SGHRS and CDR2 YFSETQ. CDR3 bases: TGCGCCAGCAGCTTGCAGGGGTCCGCGAGTGGCTACACCTTC. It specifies CASSLQGSASGYTF.

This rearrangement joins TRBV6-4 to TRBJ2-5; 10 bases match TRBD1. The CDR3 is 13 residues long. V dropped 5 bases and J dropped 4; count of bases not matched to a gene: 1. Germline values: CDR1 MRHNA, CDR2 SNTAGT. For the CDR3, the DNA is TGTGCCAGCAGTAGGGACAGGGGAGAGACCCAGTACTTC. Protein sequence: CASSRDRGETQYF.

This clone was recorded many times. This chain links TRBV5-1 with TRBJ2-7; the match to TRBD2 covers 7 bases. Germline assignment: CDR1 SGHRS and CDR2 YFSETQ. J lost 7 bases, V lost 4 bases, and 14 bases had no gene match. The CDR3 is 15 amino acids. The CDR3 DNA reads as TGCGCCAGCAGCCTGCGGGCTAGCGGCCCCCTGGAGCAGTACTTC. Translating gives CASSLRASGPLEQYF.

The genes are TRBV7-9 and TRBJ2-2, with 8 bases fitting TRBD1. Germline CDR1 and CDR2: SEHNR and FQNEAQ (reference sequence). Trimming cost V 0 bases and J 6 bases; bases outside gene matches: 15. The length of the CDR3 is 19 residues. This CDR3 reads CASSLAGTGFFISAGELFF. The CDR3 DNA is TGTGCCAGCAGCTTAGCCGGGACAGGTTTTTTTATAAGCGCCGGGGAGCTGTTTTTT.

CDR3 sequence reads: CASSVKETQYF. CDR3 in DNA: TGTGCCAGCAGCGTAAAAGAGACCCAGTACTTC. The chain joins TRBV5-4 to TRBJ2-5; D call uncertain. V was clipped by 4 bases and J by 3 bases, with 4 bases between them. This CDR3 is 11 amino acids long. Per the germline V gene, CDR1 is SGHNT and CDR2 is YYREEE (reference sequence).

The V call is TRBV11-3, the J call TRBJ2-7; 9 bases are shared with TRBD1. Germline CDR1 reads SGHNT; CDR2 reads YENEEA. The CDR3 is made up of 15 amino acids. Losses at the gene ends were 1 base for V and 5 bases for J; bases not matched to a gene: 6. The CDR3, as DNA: TGTGCCAGCAGCTTAGCGGGGACAGGGTTCGACGAGCAGTACTTC. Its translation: CASSLAGTGFDEQYF. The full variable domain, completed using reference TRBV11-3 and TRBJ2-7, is EAGVVQSPRYKIIEKKQPVAFWCNPISGHNTLYWYLQNLGQGPELLIRYENEEAVDDSQLPKDRFSAERLKGVDSTLKIQPAELGDSAVYLCASSLAGTGFDEQYFGPGTRLTVT.

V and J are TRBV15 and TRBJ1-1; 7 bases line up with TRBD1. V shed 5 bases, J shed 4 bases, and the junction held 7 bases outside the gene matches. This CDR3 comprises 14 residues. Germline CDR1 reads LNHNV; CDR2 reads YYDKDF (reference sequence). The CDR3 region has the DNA TGTGCCACCAGCGACAGGGAATTTGGCACTGAAGCTTTCTTT. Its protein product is CATSDREFGTEAFF.

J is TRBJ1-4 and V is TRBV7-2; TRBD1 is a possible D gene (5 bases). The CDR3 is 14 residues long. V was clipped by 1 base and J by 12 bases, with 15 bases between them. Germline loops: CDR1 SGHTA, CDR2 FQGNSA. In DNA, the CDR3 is TGTGCCAGCAGCTTAGGCCGGGACTTTCAACAACTGTTTTTT. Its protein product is CASSLGRDFQQLFF.

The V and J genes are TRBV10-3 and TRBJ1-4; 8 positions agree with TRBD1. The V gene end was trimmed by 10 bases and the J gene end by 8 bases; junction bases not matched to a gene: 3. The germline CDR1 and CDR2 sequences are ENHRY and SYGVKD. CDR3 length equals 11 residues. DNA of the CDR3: TGTGCCACCCGGGACAGGGAAAAACTGTTTTTT. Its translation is CATRDREKLFF.

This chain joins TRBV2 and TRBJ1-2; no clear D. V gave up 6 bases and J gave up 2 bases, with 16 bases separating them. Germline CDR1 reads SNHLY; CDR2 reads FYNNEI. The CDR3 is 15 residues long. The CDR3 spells CASRAGPSPNYGYTF. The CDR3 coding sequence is TGTGCCAGCAGGGCAGGTCCCTCTCCGAACTATGGCTACACCTTC. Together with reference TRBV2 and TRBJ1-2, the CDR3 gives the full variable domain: EPEVTQTPSHQVTQMGQEVILRCVPISNHLYFYWYRQILGQKVEFLVSFYNNEISEKSEIFDDQFSVERPDGSNFTLKIRSTKLEDSAMYFCASRAGPSPNYGYTFGSGTRLTVV.

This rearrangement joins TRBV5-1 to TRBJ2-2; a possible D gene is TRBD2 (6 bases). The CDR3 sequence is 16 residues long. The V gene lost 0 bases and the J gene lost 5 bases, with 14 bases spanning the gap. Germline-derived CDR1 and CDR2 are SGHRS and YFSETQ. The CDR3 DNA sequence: TGCGCCAGCAGCTTGGGGTCCGGGAGTCGTACCGGGGAGCTGTTTTTT. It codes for CASSLGSGSRTGELFF.

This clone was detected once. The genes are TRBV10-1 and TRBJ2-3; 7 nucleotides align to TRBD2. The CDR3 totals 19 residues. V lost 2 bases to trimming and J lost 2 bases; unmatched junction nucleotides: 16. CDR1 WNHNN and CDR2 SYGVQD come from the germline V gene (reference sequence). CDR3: CASSEPAGTHGETTDTQYF. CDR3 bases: TGCGCCAGCAGTGAGCCAGCGGGGACCCACGGGGAGACCACAGATACGCAGTATTTT.

CDR3 loop: CASSLKGQTYSNQPQHF. The DNA of the CDR3 is TGTGCCAGCAGCTTGAAGGGACAGACGTATAGCAATCAGCCCCAGCATTTT. This chain joins TRBV7-8 and TRBJ1-5; TRBD1 matches at 7 bases. Germline V gives CDR1 SGHVS, CDR2 FQNEAQ. There are 17 residues in the CDR3. The V and J ends lost 3 bases and 0 bases, in that order; junction bases with no gene match: 8. Together with reference TRBV7-8 and TRBJ1-5, the CDR3 gives the full variable domain: GAGVSQSPRYKVAKRGQDVALRCDPISGHVSLFWYQQALGQGPEFLTYFQNEAQLDKSGLPSDRFFAERPEGSVSTLKIQRTQQEDSAVYLCASSLKGQTYSNQPQHFGDGTRLSIL.

This chain's CDR3 is CASRVPDRGRNTEAFF. As DNA, the CDR3 is TGTGCCAGCAGAGTTCCGGACAGGGGAAGAAACACTGAAGCTTTCTTT. The chain joins TRBV2 to TRBJ1-1, with 9 bases that match TRBD1. This CDR3 is 16 amino acids long. J gave up 2 bases and V 6 bases, and 10 bases lay outside the gene matches. Germline V gene sequence: CDR1 SNHLY, CDR2 FYNNEI.

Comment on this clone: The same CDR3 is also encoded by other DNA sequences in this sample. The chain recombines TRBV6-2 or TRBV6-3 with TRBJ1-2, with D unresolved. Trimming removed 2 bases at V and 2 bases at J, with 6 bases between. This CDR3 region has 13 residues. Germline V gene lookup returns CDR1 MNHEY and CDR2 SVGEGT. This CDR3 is CASSYVANYGYTF. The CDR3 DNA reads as TGTGCCAGCAGTTACGTCGCGAACTATGGCTACACCTTC.

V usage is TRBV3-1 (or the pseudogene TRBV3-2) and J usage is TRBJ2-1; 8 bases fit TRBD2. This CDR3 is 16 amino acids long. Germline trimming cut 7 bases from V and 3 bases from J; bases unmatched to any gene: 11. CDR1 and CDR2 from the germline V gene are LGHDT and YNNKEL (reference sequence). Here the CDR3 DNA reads TGTGCCAGCACCCCCATAGCGGGATCGGTCTACAATGAGCAGTTCTTC. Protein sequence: CASTPIAGSVYNEQFF.

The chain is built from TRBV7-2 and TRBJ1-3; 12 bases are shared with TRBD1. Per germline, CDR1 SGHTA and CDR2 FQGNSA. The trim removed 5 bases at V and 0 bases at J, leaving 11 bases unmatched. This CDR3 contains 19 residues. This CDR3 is CASSPWGQGAWSSGNTIYF. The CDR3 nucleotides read TGTGCCAGCAGCCCATGGGGACAGGGGGCATGGAGCTCTGGAAACACCATATATTTT.

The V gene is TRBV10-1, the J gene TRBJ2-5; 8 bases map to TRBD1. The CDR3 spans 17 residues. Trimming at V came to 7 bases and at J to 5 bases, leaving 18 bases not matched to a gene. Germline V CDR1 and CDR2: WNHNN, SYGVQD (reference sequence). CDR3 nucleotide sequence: TGCGCCAGCAAGCGTGGGCTGACAGGGGAGTTTAGGGAGACCCAGTACTTC. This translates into CASKRGLTGEFRETQYF.

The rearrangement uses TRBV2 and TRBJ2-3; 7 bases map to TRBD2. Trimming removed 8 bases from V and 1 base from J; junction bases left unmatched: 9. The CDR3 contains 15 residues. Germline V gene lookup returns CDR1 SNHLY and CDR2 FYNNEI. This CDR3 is CASYWREYGTDTQYF. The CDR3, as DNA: TGTGCCAGCTACTGGCGGGAGTATGGCACAGATACGCAGTATTTT.